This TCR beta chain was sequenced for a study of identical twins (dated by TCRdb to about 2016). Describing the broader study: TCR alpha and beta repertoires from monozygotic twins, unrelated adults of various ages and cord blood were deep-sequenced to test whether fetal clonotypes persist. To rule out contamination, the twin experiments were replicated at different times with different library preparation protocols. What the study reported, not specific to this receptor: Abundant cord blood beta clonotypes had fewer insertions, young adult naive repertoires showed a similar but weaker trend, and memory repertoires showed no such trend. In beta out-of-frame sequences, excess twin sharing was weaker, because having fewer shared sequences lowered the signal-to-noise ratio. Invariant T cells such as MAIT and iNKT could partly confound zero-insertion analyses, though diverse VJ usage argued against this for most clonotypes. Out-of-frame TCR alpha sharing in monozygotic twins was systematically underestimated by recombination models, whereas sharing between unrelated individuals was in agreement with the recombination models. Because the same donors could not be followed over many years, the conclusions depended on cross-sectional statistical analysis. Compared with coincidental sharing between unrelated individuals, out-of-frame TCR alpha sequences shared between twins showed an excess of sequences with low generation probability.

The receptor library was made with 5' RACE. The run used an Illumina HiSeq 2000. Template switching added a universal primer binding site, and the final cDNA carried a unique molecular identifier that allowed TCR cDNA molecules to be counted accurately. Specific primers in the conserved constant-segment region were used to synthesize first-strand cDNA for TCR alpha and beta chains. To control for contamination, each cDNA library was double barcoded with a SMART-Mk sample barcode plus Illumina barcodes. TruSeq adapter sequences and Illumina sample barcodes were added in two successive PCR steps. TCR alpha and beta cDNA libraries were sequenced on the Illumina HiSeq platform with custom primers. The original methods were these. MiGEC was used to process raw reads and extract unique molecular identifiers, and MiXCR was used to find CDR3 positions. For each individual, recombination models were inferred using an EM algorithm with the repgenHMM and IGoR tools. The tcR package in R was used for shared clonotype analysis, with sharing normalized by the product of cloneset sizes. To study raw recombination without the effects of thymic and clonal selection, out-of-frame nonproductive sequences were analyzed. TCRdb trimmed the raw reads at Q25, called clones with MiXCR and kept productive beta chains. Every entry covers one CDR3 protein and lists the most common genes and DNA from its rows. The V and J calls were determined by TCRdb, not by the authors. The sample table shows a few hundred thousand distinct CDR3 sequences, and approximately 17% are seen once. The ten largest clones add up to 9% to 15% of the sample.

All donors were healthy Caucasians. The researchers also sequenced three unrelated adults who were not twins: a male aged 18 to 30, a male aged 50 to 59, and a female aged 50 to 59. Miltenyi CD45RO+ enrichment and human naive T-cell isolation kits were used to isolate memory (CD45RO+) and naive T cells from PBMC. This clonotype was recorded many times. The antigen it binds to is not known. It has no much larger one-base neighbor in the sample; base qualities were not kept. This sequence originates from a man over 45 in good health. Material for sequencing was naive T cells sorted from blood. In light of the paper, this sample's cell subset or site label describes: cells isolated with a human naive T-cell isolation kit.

The encoded CDR3 is CASSNRTGIEAFF. The DNA reads TGCGCCAGCAGCAATCGGACAGGGATTGAAGCTTTCTTT. The chain is assembled from TRBV5-1 and TRBJ1-1, with 8 central nucleotides matching TRBD1. The germline V end is reduced by 4 bases and the J end by 7 bases; junction bases left unmatched: 6. CDR1 and CDR2 (SGHRS, YFSETQ) derive from the germline V gene. Inclusive of the bounding cysteine and phenylalanine, the CDR3 is 13 residues long. Of the read, only the CDR3 DNA is kept; its 39 bases are in frame from base 1.